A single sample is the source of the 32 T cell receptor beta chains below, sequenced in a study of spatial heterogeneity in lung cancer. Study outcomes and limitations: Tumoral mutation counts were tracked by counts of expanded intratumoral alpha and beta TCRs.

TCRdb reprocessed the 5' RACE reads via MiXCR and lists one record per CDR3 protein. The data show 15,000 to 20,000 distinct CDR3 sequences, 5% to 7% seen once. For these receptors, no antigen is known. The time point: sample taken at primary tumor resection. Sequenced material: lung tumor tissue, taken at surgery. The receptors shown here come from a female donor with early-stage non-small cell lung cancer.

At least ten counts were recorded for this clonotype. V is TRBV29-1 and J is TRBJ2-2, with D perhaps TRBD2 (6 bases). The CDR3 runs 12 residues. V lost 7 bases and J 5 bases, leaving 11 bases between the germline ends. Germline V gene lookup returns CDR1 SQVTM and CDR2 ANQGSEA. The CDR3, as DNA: TGCAGCGCCGGTAGCGGAACCGGGGAGCTGTTTTTT. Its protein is CSAGSGTGELFF.

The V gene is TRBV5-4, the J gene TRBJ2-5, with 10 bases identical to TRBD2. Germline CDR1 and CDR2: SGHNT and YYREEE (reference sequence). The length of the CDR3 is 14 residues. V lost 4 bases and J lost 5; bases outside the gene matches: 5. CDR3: CASSGTSVKETQYF. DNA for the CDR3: TGTGCCAGCAGCGGGACTAGCGTGAAGGAGACCCAGTACTTC.

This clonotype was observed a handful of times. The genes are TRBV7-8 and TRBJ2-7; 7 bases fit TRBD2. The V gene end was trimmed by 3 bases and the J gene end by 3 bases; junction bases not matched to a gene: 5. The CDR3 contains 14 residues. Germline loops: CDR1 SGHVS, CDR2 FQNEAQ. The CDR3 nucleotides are TGTGCCAGCAGCTTGCCGGGACTACTCTACGAGCAGTACTTC. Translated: CASSLPGLLYEQYF.

The CDR3 is CASSLASGRAYEQYF. Written as DNA, the CDR3 is TGCGCCAGCAGCTTGGCTAGCGGGAGGGCCTACGAGCAGTACTTC. The chain combines TRBV5-1 with TRBJ2-7, with 12 bases matching TRBD2. There are 15 residues in the CDR3. The germline CDR1 and CDR2 sequences are SGHRS and YFSETQ. The junction had 0 bases not matched to a gene; V was cut back by 0 bases and J by 2 bases.

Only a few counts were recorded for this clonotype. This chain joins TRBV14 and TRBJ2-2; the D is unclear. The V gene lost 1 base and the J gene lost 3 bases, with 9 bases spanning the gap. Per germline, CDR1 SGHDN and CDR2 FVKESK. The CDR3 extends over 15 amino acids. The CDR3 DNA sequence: TGTGCCAGCAGCCAAGGTGCCGGATACACCGGGGAGCTGTTTTTT. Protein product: CASSQGAGYTGELFF.

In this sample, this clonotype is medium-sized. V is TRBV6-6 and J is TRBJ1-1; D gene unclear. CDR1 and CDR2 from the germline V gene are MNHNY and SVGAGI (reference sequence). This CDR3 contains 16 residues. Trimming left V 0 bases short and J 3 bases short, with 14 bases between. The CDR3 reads CASSYSRTSRDTEAFF. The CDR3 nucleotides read TGTGCCAGCAGTTACTCGAGAACAAGTAGGGACACTGAAGCTTTCTTT.

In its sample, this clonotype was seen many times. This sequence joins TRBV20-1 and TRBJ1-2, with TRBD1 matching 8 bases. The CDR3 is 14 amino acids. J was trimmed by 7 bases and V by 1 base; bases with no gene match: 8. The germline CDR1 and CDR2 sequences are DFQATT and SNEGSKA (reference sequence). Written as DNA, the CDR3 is TGCAGTGCTAGAGGGGACAGGACGCCTAGTGGCTACACCTTC. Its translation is CSARGDRTPSGYTF.

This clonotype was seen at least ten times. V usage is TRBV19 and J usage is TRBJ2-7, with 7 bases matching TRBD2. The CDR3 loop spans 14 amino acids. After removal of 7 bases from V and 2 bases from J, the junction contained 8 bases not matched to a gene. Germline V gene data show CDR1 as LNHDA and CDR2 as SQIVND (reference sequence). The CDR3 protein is CASTPGLGTYEQYF. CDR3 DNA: TGTGCCAGTACCCCCGGACTAGGAACCTACGAGCAGTACTTC.

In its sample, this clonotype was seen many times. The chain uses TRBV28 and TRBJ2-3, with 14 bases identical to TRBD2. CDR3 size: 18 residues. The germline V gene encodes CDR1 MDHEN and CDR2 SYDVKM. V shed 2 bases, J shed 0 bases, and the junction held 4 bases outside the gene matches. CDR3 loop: CASSLLGLAGGSTDTQYF. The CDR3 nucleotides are TGTGCCAGCAGTTTACTCGGACTAGCGGGAGGTAGCACAGATACGCAGTATTTT.

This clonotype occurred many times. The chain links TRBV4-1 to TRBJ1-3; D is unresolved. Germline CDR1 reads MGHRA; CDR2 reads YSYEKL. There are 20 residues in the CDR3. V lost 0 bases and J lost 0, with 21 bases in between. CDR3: CASSQDYLFVSRSSGNTIYF. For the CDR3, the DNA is TGCGCCAGCAGCCAAGATTATCTGTTCGTAAGCAGGAGCTCTGGAAACACCATATATTTT.

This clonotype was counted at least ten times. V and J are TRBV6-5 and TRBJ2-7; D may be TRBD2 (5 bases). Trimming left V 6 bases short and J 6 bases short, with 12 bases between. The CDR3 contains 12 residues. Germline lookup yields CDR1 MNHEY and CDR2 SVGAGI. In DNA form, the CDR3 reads TGTGCCAGCAGGGACGATCGGGGCGAGCAGTACTTC. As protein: CASRDDRGEQYF.

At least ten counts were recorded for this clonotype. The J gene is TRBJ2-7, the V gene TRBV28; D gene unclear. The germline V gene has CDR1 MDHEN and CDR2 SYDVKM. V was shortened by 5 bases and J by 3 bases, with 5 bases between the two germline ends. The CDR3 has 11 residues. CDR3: CASSGIYEQYF. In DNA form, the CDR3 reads TGTGCCAGCAGTGGGATCTACGAGCAGTACTTC.

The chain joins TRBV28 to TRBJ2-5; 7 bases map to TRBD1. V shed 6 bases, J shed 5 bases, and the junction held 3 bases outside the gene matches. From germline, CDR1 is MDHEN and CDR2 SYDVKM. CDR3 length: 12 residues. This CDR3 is CASRSRGETQYF. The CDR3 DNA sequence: TGTGCCAGCAGAAGCAGGGGGGAGACCCAGTACTTC. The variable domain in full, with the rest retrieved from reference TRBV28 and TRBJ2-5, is DVKVTQSSRYLVKRTGEKVFLECVQDMDHENMFWYRQDPGLGLRLIYFSYDVKMKEKGDIPEGYSVSREKKERFSLILESASTNQTSMYLCASRSRGETQYFGPGTRLLVL.

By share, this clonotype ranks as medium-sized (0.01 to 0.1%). The DNA of the CDR3 is TGTGCCAGCAGTCCAGAGACAGTAAAAAATGAAAAACTGTTTTTT. The encoded protein is CASSPETVKNEKLFF. The chain combines TRBV27 with TRBJ1-4, with D possibly being TRBD1 (5 bases). The germline V gene has CDR1 MNHEY and CDR2 SMNVEV (reference sequence). V dropped 5 bases and J dropped 5 bases, with 15 bases sitting between them. This CDR3 region has 15 residues.

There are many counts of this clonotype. The CDR3 sequence: CASWDKSNYGYTF. The CDR3 DNA reads as TGTGCCAGTTGGGACAAATCTAACTATGGCTACACCTTC. The V call is TRBV27, the J call TRBJ1-2, with TRBD1 as a possible D gene (6 bases). Trimming took off 9 bases at V and 0 bases at J, with 11 bases between the two ends. The germline V gene encodes CDR1 MNHEY and CDR2 SMNVEV (reference sequence). The CDR3 extends over 13 amino acids.

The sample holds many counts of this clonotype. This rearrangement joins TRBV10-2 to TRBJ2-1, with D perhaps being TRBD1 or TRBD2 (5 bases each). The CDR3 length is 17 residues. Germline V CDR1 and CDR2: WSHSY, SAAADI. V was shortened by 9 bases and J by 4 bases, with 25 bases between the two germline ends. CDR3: CASYLPSGAGMYNEQFF. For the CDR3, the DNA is TGCGCCAGTTACCTACCCTCCGGGGCGGGCATGTACAATGAGCAGTTCTTC.

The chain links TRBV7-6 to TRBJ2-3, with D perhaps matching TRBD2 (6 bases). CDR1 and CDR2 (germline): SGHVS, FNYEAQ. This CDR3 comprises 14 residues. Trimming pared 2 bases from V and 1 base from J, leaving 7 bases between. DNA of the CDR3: TGTGCCAGCAGCTTAATAGCGGGCACAGATACGCAGTATTTT. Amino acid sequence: CASSLIAGTDTQYF.

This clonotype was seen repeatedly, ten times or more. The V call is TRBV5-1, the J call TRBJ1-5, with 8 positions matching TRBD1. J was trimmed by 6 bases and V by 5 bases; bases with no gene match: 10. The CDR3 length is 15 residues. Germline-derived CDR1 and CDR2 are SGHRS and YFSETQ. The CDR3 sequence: CASSEGTGYTQPQHF. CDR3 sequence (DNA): TGCGCCAGCAGTGAGGGGACAGGTTACACTCAGCCCCAGCATTTT.

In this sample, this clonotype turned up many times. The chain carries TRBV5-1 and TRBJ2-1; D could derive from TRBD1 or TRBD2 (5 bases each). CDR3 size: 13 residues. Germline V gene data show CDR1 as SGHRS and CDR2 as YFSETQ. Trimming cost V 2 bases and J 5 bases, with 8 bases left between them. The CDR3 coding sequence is TGCGCCAGCAGCTTATTGGGGGACAATGAGCAGTTCTTC. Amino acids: CASSLLGDNEQFF.

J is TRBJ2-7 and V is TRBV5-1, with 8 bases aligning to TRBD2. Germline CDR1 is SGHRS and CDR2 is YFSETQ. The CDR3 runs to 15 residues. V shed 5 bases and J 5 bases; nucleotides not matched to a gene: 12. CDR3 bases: TGCGCCAGCAGTCAAAGCGGGAGTAGGTCCCACGAGCAGTACTTC. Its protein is CASSQSGSRSHEQYF.

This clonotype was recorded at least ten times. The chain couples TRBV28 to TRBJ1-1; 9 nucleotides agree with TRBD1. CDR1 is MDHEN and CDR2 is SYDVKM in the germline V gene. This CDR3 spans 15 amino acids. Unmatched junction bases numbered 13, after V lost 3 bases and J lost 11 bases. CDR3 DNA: TGTGCCAGCAGTTTCTCGGGACAGGGTCAAAGGGAGGCTTTCTTT. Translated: CASSFSGQGQREAFF.

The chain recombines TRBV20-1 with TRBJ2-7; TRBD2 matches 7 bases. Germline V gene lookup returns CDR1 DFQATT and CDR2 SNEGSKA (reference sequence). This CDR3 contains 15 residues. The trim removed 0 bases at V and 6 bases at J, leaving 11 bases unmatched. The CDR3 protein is CSARDPASGVTEQYF. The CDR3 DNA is TGCAGTGCTAGAGATCCGGCTAGCGGCGTAACCGAGCAGTACTTC.

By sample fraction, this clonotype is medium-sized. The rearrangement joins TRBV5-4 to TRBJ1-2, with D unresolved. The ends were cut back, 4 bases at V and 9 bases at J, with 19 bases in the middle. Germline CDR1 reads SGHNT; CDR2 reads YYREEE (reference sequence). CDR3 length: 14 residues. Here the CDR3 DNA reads TGTGCCAGCAGCGTGCGTGCTCTCAAGGACCGCTACACCTTC. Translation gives CASSVRALKDRYTF.

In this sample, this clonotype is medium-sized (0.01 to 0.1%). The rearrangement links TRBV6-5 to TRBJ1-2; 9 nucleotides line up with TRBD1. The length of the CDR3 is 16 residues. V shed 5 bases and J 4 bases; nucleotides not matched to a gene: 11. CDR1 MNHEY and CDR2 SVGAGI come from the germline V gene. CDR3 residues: CASSRTGTGSTYGYTF. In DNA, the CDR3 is TGTGCCAGCAGTCGAACCGGGACAGGGTCGACCTATGGCTACACCTTC.

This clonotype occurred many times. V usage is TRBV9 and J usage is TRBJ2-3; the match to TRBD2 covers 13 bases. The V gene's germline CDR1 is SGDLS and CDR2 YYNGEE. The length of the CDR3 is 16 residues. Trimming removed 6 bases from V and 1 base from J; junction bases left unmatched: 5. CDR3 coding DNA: TGTGCCAGCAAGAGGACTAGCGGGAGCGGCACAGATACGCAGTATTTT. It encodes CASKRTSGSGTDTQYF.

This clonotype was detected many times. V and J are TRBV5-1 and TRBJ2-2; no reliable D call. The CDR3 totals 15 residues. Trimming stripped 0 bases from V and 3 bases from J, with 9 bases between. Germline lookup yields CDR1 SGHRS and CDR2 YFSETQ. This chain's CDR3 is CASSLDAGYTGELFF. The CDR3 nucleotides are TGCGCCAGCAGCTTGGATGCAGGTTACACCGGGGAGCTGTTTTTT.

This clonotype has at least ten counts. CDR3 DNA sequence: TGTGCCATCAGACCGACAGGGGATGGCACTGAAGCTTTCTTT. Its protein is CAIRPTGDGTEAFF. The rearrangement uses TRBV10-3 and TRBJ1-1, with 8 bases that match TRBD1. This CDR3 contains 14 residues. Germline trimming cut 6 bases from V and 4 bases from J; bases unmatched to any gene: 7. Germline V gene data show CDR1 as ENHRY and CDR2 as SYGVKD.

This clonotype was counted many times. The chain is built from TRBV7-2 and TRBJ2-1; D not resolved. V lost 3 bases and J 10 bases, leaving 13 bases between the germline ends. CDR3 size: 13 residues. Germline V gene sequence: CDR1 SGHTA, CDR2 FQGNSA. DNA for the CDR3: TGTGCCAGCAGCTTCGACCGCCGGCAAGAGCAGTTCTTC. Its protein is CASSFDRRQEQFF.

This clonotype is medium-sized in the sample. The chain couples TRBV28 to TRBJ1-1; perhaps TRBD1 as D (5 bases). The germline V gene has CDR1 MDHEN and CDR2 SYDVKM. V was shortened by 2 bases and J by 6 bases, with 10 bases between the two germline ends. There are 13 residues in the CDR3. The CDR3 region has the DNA TGTGCCAGCAGTTTAACGGGGCGGGCTGAAGCTTTCTTT. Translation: CASSLTGRAEAFF.

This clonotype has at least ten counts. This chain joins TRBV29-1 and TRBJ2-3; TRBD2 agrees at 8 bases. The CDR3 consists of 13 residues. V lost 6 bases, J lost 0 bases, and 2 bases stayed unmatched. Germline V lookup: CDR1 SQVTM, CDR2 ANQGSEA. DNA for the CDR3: TGCAGCGTCAGCGGGGGAAGCACAGATACGCAGTATTTT. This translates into CSVSGGSTDTQYF.

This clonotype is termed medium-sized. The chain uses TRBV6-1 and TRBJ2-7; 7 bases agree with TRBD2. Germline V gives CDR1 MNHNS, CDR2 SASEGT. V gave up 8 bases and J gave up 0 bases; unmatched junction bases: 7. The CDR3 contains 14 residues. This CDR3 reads CASWRAGSSYEQYF. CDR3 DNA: TGTGCCAGCTGGCGAGCGGGAAGCTCCTACGAGCAGTACTTC.

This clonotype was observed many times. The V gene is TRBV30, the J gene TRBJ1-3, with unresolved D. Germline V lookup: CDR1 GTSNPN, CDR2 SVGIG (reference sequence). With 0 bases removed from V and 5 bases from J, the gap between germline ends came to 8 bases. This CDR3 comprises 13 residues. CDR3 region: CAWSVNGRNTIYF. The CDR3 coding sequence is TGTGCCTGGAGTGTAAACGGAAGAAACACCATATATTTT.